The 25 T cell receptor beta chains below were found in one sample sequenced in a study of T cell responses to AZD1222 COVID-19 vaccine. The method was immunoSEQ multiplex PCR; TCRdb's version includes in-frame clones alone and lacks a portion of them. The data show 140,000 to 150,000 clones, about nine tenths seen once. Sequences were derived from peripheral blood, sampled 28 days after the second AZD1222 dose. These receptors were taken from an adult who received the AZD1222 COVID-19 vaccine.

The chain employs TRBV20-1 and TRBJ2-5, with 9 bases aligning to TRBD2. The J segment lost 2 bases and the V segment lost 3 bases, leaving 7 bases of the junction unmatched. CDR1 DFQATT and CDR2 SNEGSKA come from the germline V gene (reference sequence). This CDR3 has 15 amino acids. This CDR3 reads CSASPLAGKQETQYF. CDR3 coding DNA: TGCAGTGCTAGTCCGCTAGCGGGGAAACAAGAGACCCAGTACTTC.

The chain is built from TRBV27 and TRBJ2-2; D perhaps matches TRBD1 (6 bases). Trimming left V 3 bases short and J 1 base short, with 12 bases between. This CDR3 comprises 16 residues. Per the germline V gene, CDR1 is MNHEY and CDR2 is SMNVEV (reference sequence). The chain's CDR3 is CASSFLGRGNTGELFF. The CDR3 DNA follows: TGTGCCAGCAGTTTTTTAGGCAGGGGGAACACCGGGGAGCTGTTTTTT.

The chain uses TRBV10-1 and TRBJ1-5; 10 nucleotides align to TRBD1. Per the germline V gene, CDR1 is WNHNN and CDR2 is SYGVQD (reference sequence). This CDR3 contains 16 residues. J lost 5 bases, V lost 6 bases, and 10 bases had no gene match. CDR3 sequence reads: CASREVDRGNDQPQHF. The CDR3, as DNA: TGCGCCAGCAGGGAGGTGGACAGGGGGAATGATCAGCCCCAGCATTTT.

V usage is TRBV11-2 and J usage is TRBJ2-3; possible D gene TRBD1, 5 bases. Germline V gene data show CDR1 as SGHAT and CDR2 as FQNNGV. V shed 4 bases and J shed 4 bases, with 6 bases lying between them. This CDR3 has 12 amino acids. CDR3 nucleotides: TGTGCCAGCAGCTGGGGCTCAGATACGCAGTATTTT. It specifies CASSWGSDTQYF. Variable domain in full (rest from reference TRBV11-2 and TRBJ2-3): EAGVAQSPRYKIIEKRQSVAFWCNPISGHATLYWYQQILGQGPKLLIQFQNNGVVDDSQLPKDRFSAERLKGVDSTLKIQPAKLEDSAVYLCASSWGSDTQYFGPGTRLTVL.

The rearrangement links TRBV25-1 to TRBJ1-4; 9 bases line up with TRBD1. The CDR3 consists of 12 residues. V was pared by 8 bases and J by 11 bases, with 6 bases of the junction left unmatched. CDR1 is MGHDK, CDR2 SYGVNS, per germline. In DNA form, the CDR3 reads TGTGCCAGCTCGACAGGGGGTCAGAAACTGTTTTTT. Its protein product is CASSTGGQKLFF.

The J gene is TRBJ2-1, the V gene TRBV19; D is tentatively TRBD1 or TRBD2 (5 bases each). The germline V gene has CDR1 LNHDA and CDR2 SQIVND (reference sequence). V was clipped by 5 bases and J by 9 bases, with 20 bases between them. This CDR3 is built from 15 residues. CDR3 loop: CASSLGSGLRGEQFF. In DNA form, the CDR3 reads TGTGCCAGTAGTTTGGGGTCTGGGCTGAGGGGTGAGCAGTTCTTC.

This sequence joins TRBV28 and TRBJ2-7; D possibly uses TRBD1 or TRBD2 (6 bases each). Per germline, CDR1 MDHEN and CDR2 SYDVKM. The CDR3 is 18 amino acids. V was shortened by 6 bases and J by 0 bases, with 24 bases between the two germline ends. CDR3 DNA: TGTGCCAGCAGCCGGAGGGCTGGGGGGCGCCCAAGCTCCTACGAGCAGTACTTC. Translated: CASSRRAGGRPSSYEQYF.

The chain couples TRBV5-6 to TRBJ1-1, with 7 bases lining up with TRBD1. Trimming removed 2 bases from V and 8 bases from J; junction bases left unmatched: 3. This CDR3 region has 12 residues. The germline V gene has CDR1 SGHDT and CDR2 YYEEEE. CDR3 sequence: CASSLDRVEAFF. In nucleotides, the CDR3 is TGTGCCAGCAGCTTAGACAGGGTGGAAGCTTTCTTT. The complete variable domain, with remaining parts taken from reference TRBV5-6 and TRBJ1-1, reads DAGVTQSPTHLIKTRGQQVTLRCSPKSGHDTVSWYQQALGQGPQFIFQYYEEEERQRGNFPDRFSGHQFPNYSSELNVNALLLGDSALYLCASSLDRVEAFFGQGTRLTVV.

The chain carries TRBV27 and TRBJ1-1, with D perhaps matching TRBD1 (5 bases). Germline V lookup: CDR1 MNHEY, CDR2 SMNVEV (reference sequence). This CDR3 has 13 residues. Deletions cut 3 bases from V and 1 base from J, with 6 bases between. The CDR3: CASSFGGNTEAFF. The CDR3 coding sequence is TGTGCCAGCAGTTTTGGGGGGAACACTGAAGCTTTCTTT.

This chain uses TRBV7-2 with TRBJ2-4, with a possible D match to TRBD1 (5 bases). CDR3 length: 14 residues. V was shortened by 2 bases and J by 6 bases, with 11 bases between the two germline ends. In germline, CDR1 is SGHTA, CDR2 FQGNSA. The DNA of the CDR3 is TGTGCCAGCAGCTTATACAGGAGTCCAAACATTCAGTACTTC. Its translation: CASSLYRSPNIQYF.

The gene calls are TRBV6-4 and TRBJ2-1; TRBD1 is a possible D gene (7 bases). Between the trimmed V and J ends, which lost 0 bases and 4 bases, there was a span of 13 bases. The V gene's germline CDR1 is MRHNA and CDR2 SNTAGT. The CDR3 sequence is 16 residues long. CDR3 protein: CASSDSSRGDYNEQFF. Here the CDR3 DNA reads TGTGCCAGCAGTGACTCGTCCAGGGGGGATTACAATGAGCAGTTCTTC.

The V and J genes are TRBV5-1 and TRBJ2-1, with D tentatively TRBD2 (5 bases). Looked up from germline, CDR1 is SGHRS and CDR2 is YFSETQ. Trimming left V 6 bases short and J 0 bases short, with 13 bases between. The CDR3 runs 15 residues. The CDR3, as DNA: TGCGCCAGCAAGTATGAGGGCAGCTCCTACAATGAGCAGTTCTTC. Its protein product is CASKYEGSSYNEQFF. Supplemented by reference TRBV5-1 and TRBJ2-1, the full variable domain reads KAGVTQTPRYLIKTRGQQVTLSCSPISGHRSVSWYQQTPGQGLQFLFEYFSETQRNKGNFPGRFSGRQFSNSRSEMNVSTLELGDSALYLCASKYEGSSYNEQFFGPGTRLTVL.

The V and J genes are TRBV7-2 and TRBJ1-1; TRBD1 aligns across 9 bases. Per the germline V gene, CDR1 is SGHTA and CDR2 is FQGNSA. The V segment lost 5 bases and the J segment 4 bases; nucleotides outside the gene matches: 2. The CDR3 has 13 residues. The CDR3 spells CASSVDRGTEAFF. CDR3 nucleotides: TGTGCCAGCAGCGTGGACAGGGGCACTGAAGCTTTCTTT.

This clone has a single count. This sequence joins TRBV7-8 and TRBJ1-3; D gene unclear. The germline V and J ends were trimmed by 1 base and 1 base, with 14 bases remaining between them. The CDR3 contains 17 residues. Germline CDR1 SGHVS, CDR2 FQNEAQ. In nucleotides, the CDR3 is TGTGCCAGCAGCTTAGTGCGGGATTTACTTTCTGGAAACACCATATATTTT. This encodes CASSLVRDLLSGNTIYF. Supplemented by reference TRBV7-8 and TRBJ1-3, the full variable domain reads GAGVSQSPRYKVAKRGQDVALRCDPISGHVSLFWYQQALGQGPEFLTYFQNEAQLDKSGLPSDRFFAERPEGSVSTLKIQRTQQEDSAVYLCASSLVRDLLSGNTIYFGEGSWLTVV.

The chain carries TRBV6-5 and TRBJ2-1, with 7 bases aligning to TRBD1. There are 14 residues in the CDR3. V shed 10 bases and J 15 bases; nucleotides not matched to a gene: 21. Germline V gives CDR1 MNHEY, CDR2 SVGAGI. The CDR3 DNA sequence: TGTGCCACCTCAGTTGGGACAGTGGTTCTAGGGTTGTTCTTC. This encodes CATSVGTVVLGLFF.

The chain joins TRBV7-9 to TRBJ2-7; D not resolved. Per the germline V gene, CDR1 is SEHNR and CDR2 is FQNEAQ (reference sequence). CDR3 size: 12 residues. Trimming shortened V by 5 bases and J by 2 bases, and 7 bases separated the two germline ends. The CDR3 sequence is CASSEPPYEQYF. The CDR3 DNA reads TGTGCCAGCAGCGAGCCCCCCTACGAGCAGTACTTC.

The chain carries TRBV30 and TRBJ2-7; 7 positions match TRBD1. The CDR3 length is 15 residues. J lost 2 bases, V lost 6 bases, and 13 bases had no gene match. Germline V gene data show CDR1 as GTSNPN and CDR2 as SVGIG (reference sequence). The CDR3 sequence is CACPPATGSTYEQYF. As DNA, the CDR3 is TGTGCCTGTCCTCCCGCGACAGGGTCCACCTACGAGCAGTACTTC. The full variable domain, completed using reference TRBV30 and TRBJ2-7, is SQTIHQWPATLVQPVGSPLSLECTVEGTSNPNLYWYRQAAGRGLQLLFYSVGIGQISSEVPQNLSASRPQDRQFILSSKKLLLSDSGFYLCACPPATGSTYEQYFGPGTRLTVT.

The V call is TRBV19, the J call TRBJ1-2; no clear D gene. Germline V gives CDR1 LNHDA, CDR2 SQIVND (reference sequence). The CDR3 extends over 13 amino acids. The V end was cut by 5 bases, the J end by 4 bases, with 11 bases between. The CDR3 spells CASSPYQLYGYTF. The CDR3 region has the DNA TGTGCCAGTAGTCCCTACCAGCTCTATGGCTACACCTTC.

V and J are TRBV25-1 and TRBJ1-5; D may be TRBD1 (5 bases). Germline V gene data show CDR1 as MGHDK and CDR2 as SYGVNS. Trimming shortened V by 4 bases and J by 5 bases, and 9 bases separated the two germline ends. CDR3 length: 13 amino acids. For the CDR3, the DNA is TGTGCCAGCAGTGTAGGGGATGATCAGCCCCAGCATTTT. Translated: CASSVGDDQPQHF.

V is TRBV6-1 and J is TRBJ1-4; no reliable D call. Deletions cut 3 bases from V and 4 bases from J, with 9 bases between. The CDR3 length is 14 residues. The germline V gene has CDR1 MNHNS and CDR2 SASEGT. CDR3 region: CASSEGGGNEKLFF. CDR3 nucleotide sequence: TGTGCCAGCAGTGAGGGCGGCGGTAATGAAAAACTGTTTTTT.

The chain is built from TRBV30 and TRBJ1-5, with D possibly matching TRBD1 (5 bases). V was cut by 5 bases and J by 5 bases, with 13 bases left in between. The CDR3 spans 13 residues. Germline CDR1 GTSNPN, CDR2 SVGIG (reference sequence). The CDR3 spells CAWGTQMDQPQHF. In DNA, the CDR3 is TGTGCCTGGGGGACCCAAATGGATCAGCCCCAGCATTTT.

This chain connects TRBV12-3 or TRBV12-4 to TRBJ1-1; D gene ambiguous. The CDR3 is 13 residues long. V was clipped by 6 bases and J by 7 bases, with 15 bases between them. CDR3 amino acids: CASRSLQKREAFF. For the CDR3, the DNA is TGTGCCAGCAGGTCGCTCCAAAAACGTGAAGCTTTCTTT.

The chain links TRBV5-1 to TRBJ2-7; 12 bases are a match to TRBD2. The germline CDR1 and CDR2 sequences are SGHRS and YFSETQ. J was trimmed by 5 bases and V by 0 bases; bases with no gene match: 3. The CDR3 runs to 15 residues. For the CDR3, the DNA is TGCGCCAGCAGCTTGGCTCTAGCGGGGGGGGACGAGCAGTACTTC. Protein product: CASSLALAGGDEQYF. The full variable domain, with the rest looked up from reference TRBV5-1 and TRBJ2-7, is KAGVTQTPRYLIKTRGQQVTLSCSPISGHRSVSWYQQTPGQGLQFLFEYFSETQRNKGNFPGRFSGRQFSNSRSEMNVSTLELGDSALYLCASSLALAGGDEQYFGPGTRLTVT.

The gene calls are TRBV24-1 and TRBJ2-2, with D hard to call. Germline V lookup: CDR1 KGHDR, CDR2 SFDVKD. This CDR3 contains 13 residues. V dropped 5 bases and J dropped 2 bases, with 5 bases sitting between them. The CDR3 DNA is TGTGCCACCAGTGGCAGAAACACCGGGGAGCTGTTTTTT. The encoded protein is CATSGRNTGELFF.

This chain uses TRBV11-3 with TRBJ1-1, with D perhaps TRBD1 (5 bases). The CDR3 loop spans 15 amino acids. The V end was cut by 2 bases, the J end by 0 bases, with 10 bases between. Germline V CDR1 and CDR2: SGHNT, YENEEA. The CDR3 loop is CASSLPGPMNTEAFF. The DNA for the CDR3 is TGTGCCAGCAGCTTACCAGGGCCTATGAACACTGAAGCTTTCTTT. The entire variable domain, with the rest obtained from reference TRBV11-3 and TRBJ1-1, is as follows: EAGVVQSPRYKIIEKKQPVAFWCNPISGHNTLYWYLQNLGQGPELLIRYENEEAVDDSQLPKDRFSAERLKGVDSTLKIQPAELGDSAVYLCASSLPGPMNTEAFFGQGTRLTVV.